These T cell receptor beta chains were read from a single sample in a study of spatial heterogeneity in lung cancer. MiXCR, run by TCRdb on the 5' RACE reads, gives a single entry per CDR3 protein. The sample lists some 39,000 distinct CDR3 sequences; approximately 6.2% were seen once. This specimen was PBMCs, taken at surgery. The receptors were gathered from a female donor with early-stage non-small cell lung cancer. The CDR3 runs from the conserved cysteine through the conserved F or W. Each record gives: CDR3 length, V gene, clone size, J gene, D gene, CDR3 protein, CDR3 DNA. D genes are given only for firm matches. For some rows the clone size is stated as once, few or many, or as a class when expanded; others skip it.

13	TRBV6-6	many	TRBJ1-5	NA	CASSQQGAQPQHF	TGTGCCAGCAGTCAACAGGGAGCCCAGCCCCAGCATTTT
17	TRBV12-3/TRBV12-4	many	TRBJ1-5	NA	CASSLAVGGPSNQPQHF	TGTGCCAGCAGTTTAGCCGTCGGGGGCCCTAGCAATCAGCCCCAGCATTTT
15	TRBV5-1	many	TRBJ2-7	NA	CASSSGTEYPYEQYF	TGCGCCAGCAGCTCCGGGACGGAATACCCCTACGAGCAGTACTTC
15	TRBV4-1	NA	TRBJ2-5	NA	CASSQERSVQETQYF	TGCGCCAGCAGCCAAGAAAGATCCGTACAAGAGACCCAGTACTTC
13	TRBV18	NA	TRBJ2-2	TRBD1	CASSSGTGEKLFF	TGTGCCAGCTCATCTGGGACAGGCGAGAAGCTGTTTTTT
13	TRBV27	NA	TRBJ1-1	NA	CASSLYGNTEAFF	TGTGCCAGCAGTTTATACGGGAACACTGAAGCTTTCTTT
16	TRBV5-5	NA	TRBJ1-5	TRBD1	CASSLGQGQSRQPQHF	TGTGCCAGCAGCCTCGGACAGGGGCAGTCGCGTCAGCCCCAGCATTTT
14	TRBV10-2	many	TRBJ1-5	NA	CASSESGGAQPQHF	TGCGCCAGCAGTGAGTCTGGTGGGGCCCAGCCCCAGCATTTT
12	TRBV20-1	few	TRBJ1-2	TRBD1	CSANRGGYGYTF	TGCAGTGCTAACAGGGGCGGCTATGGCTACACCTTC
14	TRBV28	NA	TRBJ1-4	NA	CASSLSGITEKLFF	TGTGCCAGCAGTTTATCAGGGATTACTGAAAAACTGTTTTTT
16	TRBV20-1	NA	TRBJ2-5	TRBD2	CSARPSGLALSETQYF	TGCAGTGCCCGGCCCTCGGGACTAGCGCTATCAGAGACCCAGTACTTC
18	TRBV6-1	many	TRBJ2-3	TRBD2	CASSPTSGGGWGTDTQYF	TGTGCCAGCAGCCCGACTAGCGGGGGGGGCTGGGGCACAGATACGCAGTATTTT
13	TRBV9	many	TRBJ1-2	NA	CASSSDGYYGYTF	TGTGCCAGCAGCTCCGACGGATACTATGGCTACACCTTC
12	TRBV29-1	NA	TRBJ2-5	TRBD1	CSVTQGEETQYF	TGCAGCGTAACACAGGGGGAAGAGACCCAGTACTTC
15	TRBV5-1	many	TRBJ1-3	NA	CASSSSGFSGNTIYF	TGCGCCAGCAGCTCCTCAGGGTTCTCTGGAAACACCATATATTTT
13	TRBV15	NA	TRBJ2-7	TRBD1	CATGQEKPYEQYF	TGTGCCACCGGACAGGAGAAACCCTACGAGCAGTACTTC
18	TRBV7-9	few	TRBJ2-6	TRBD1	CASSLGQGPLSGANVLTF	TGTGCCAGCAGCCTTGGACAGGGGCCCCTCTCTGGGGCCAACGTCCTGACTTTC
14	TRBV5-1	many	TRBJ2-7	TRBD2	CASSPGLAGNEQYF	TGCGCCAGCAGCCCGGGACTAGCGGGGAACGAGCAGTACTTC
17	TRBV7-8	many	TRBJ2-1	NA	CASSSYLRFSSYNEQFF	TGTGCCAGCAGCTCTTACTTACGCTTCAGCTCCTACAATGAGCAGTTCTTC
12	TRBV29-1	many	TRBJ2-3	TRBD1	CSVDTGVDTQYF	TGCAGCGTTGATACAGGGGTGGATACGCAGTATTTT
17	TRBV29-1	many	TRBJ2-3	TRBD2	CSVGGTSGGAPADTQYF	TGCAGCGTTGGTGGGACTAGCGGGGGGGCCCCAGCAGATACGCAGTATTTT
11	TRBV6-5	NA	TRBJ2-5	NA	CASSAQETQYF	TGTGCCAGCAGCGCCCAAGAGACCCAGTACTTC
15	TRBV12-3/TRBV12-4	many	TRBJ2-1	TRBD1	CASSYLGQGNGEQFF	TGTGCCAGCAGTTACCTGGGACAGGGTAATGGTGAGCAGTTCTTC
13	TRBV15	many	TRBJ2-1	TRBD1	CATSRGTGNEQFF	TGTGCCACCAGCAGGGGGACAGGCAATGAGCAGTTCTTC
11	TRBV20-1	few	TRBJ2-7	NA	CSASDKYEQYF	TGCAGTGCTAGTGATAAATACGAGCAGTACTTC
17	TRBV4-3	many	TRBJ2-7	TRBD2	CASSQDIHASGSYEQYF	TGCGCCAGCAGCCAAGATATTCACGCTAGCGGGTCCTACGAGCAGTACTTC
15	TRBV2	NA	TRBJ2-2	TRBD1	CASRETGVDTGELFF	TGTGCCAGCAGGGAGACAGGGGTGGACACCGGGGAGCTGTTTTTT
17	TRBV6-5	many	TRBJ1-3	TRBD1	CASSYSEGARSGNTIYF	TGTGCCAGCAGTTACTCGGAGGGGGCCCGCTCTGGAAACACCATATATTTT
12	TRBV10-2	few	TRBJ1-1	NA	CASRATGTEAFF	TGCGCCAGCAGGGCAACAGGGACTGAAGCTTTCTTT